The 27 T cell receptor beta chains in this list originate from one sample, sequenced in a study of blood T cells in healthy people across ages. PCR was performed a second time for about 6 to 11 cycles using a sample-barcoded 5' primer and a J-beta primer mix. TCRdb reprocessed the 5' RACE reads via MiXCR and lists one record per CDR3 protein. This repertoire shows approximately 800,000 distinct CDR3 sequences, around two thirds found once; its top ten account for around a quarter. The sequenced material came from blood. These receptors all come from a man aged 25 to 45 in good health.

This chain links TRBV28 with TRBJ1-2; tentatively, D is TRBD1 (5 bases). The germline V gene encodes CDR1 MDHEN and CDR2 SYDVKM. CDR3 size: 15 residues. The V end was cut by 2 bases, the J end by 8 bases, with 18 bases between. The CDR3 reads CASSLQDLQGGGYTF. The CDR3 DNA sequence: TGTGCCAGCAGTTTACAGGACCTCCAGGGAGGAGGCTACACCTTC.

A few counts support this clonotype. V usage is TRBV4-3 and J usage is TRBJ2-1; 15 bases match TRBD2. The ends lost 1 base at V and 2 bases at J; junction bases unmatched: 9. This CDR3 has 20 residues. Looked up from germline, CDR1 is LGHNA and CDR2 is YSLEER. CDR3 DNA sequence: TGCGCCAGCAGCCAAGCCTTGGGACTAGCGGGGGGTACGACCTACAATGAGCAGTTCTTC. Residues: CASSQALGLAGGTTYNEQFF.

The V gene is TRBV3-1, the J gene TRBJ2-2, with a tentative D call TRBD2 (5 bases). The CDR3 is 15 amino acids. V gave up 6 bases and J gave up 5 bases, with 16 bases separating them. The V gene's germline CDR1 is LGHDT and CDR2 YNNKEL (reference sequence). The CDR3 coding sequence is TGTGCCAGCAGGGGGAGAGCTTGGAGGACCGGGGAGCTGTTTTTT. This translates into CASRGRAWRTGELFF.

This clonotype occurred a few times. V is TRBV7-3 and J is TRBJ1-5; D gene ambiguous. With 2 bases removed from V and 5 bases from J, the gap between germline ends came to 16 bases. The CDR3 spans 16 residues. Germline values: CDR1 SGHTA, CDR2 FQGTGA. DNA of the CDR3: TGTGCCAGCAGCTTACCTCCCTGGGTGGTTGATCAGCCCCAGCATTTT. Encoded protein: CASSLPPWVVDQPQHF.

This clonotype was seen a few times. This chain uses TRBV12-3 or TRBV12-4 with TRBJ2-7; no definite D call. This CDR3 comprises 13 residues. V dropped 5 bases and J dropped 6 bases, with 14 bases sitting between them. The CDR3 loop is CASSPNPSGEQYF. CDR3 bases: TGTGCCAGCAGTCCAAACCCCTCGGGCGAGCAGTACTTC.

This clonotype was observed a single time. The chain couples TRBV18 to TRBJ2-1, with TRBD2 identical over 8 bases. The CDR3 runs to 19 residues. Looked up from germline, CDR1 is KGHSH and CDR2 is LQKENI. V shed 3 bases and J 0 bases; nucleotides not matched to a gene: 13. This CDR3 reads CASSPPIVSGVSSYNEQFF. DNA of the CDR3: TGTGCCAGCTCACCGCCTATTGTTAGCGGGGTGAGCTCCTACAATGAGCAGTTCTTC.

This clonotype was detected a few times. The chain uses TRBV20-1 and TRBJ2-1, with D perhaps matching TRBD2 (5 bases). The germline gives CDR1 DFQATT, CDR2 SNEGSKA (reference sequence). The CDR3 covers 12 residues. Trimming stripped 4 bases from V and 9 bases from J, with 13 bases between. The DNA for the CDR3 is TGCAGTGCTAAGCTAGCTAATACTGAGCAGTTCTTC. Translating it yields CSAKLANTEQFF.

The genes are TRBV20-1 and TRBJ1-6; D unresolved. The V end lost 0 bases, the J end lost 6 bases, and 12 bases lay between the germline ends. Germline CDR1 is DFQATT and CDR2 is SNEGSKA (reference sequence). The CDR3 spans 15 residues. The CDR3, as DNA: TGCAGTGCTAGAGATTGGAGGTGGGGTAATTCACCCCTCCACTTT. This sequence encodes CSARDWRWGNSPLHF.

The sample holds one count of this clonotype. V and J are TRBV7-9 and TRBJ2-7; 7 bases fit TRBD1. Germline V gene data show CDR1 as SEHNR and CDR2 as FQNEAQ (reference sequence). Germline trimming cut 5 bases from V and 7 bases from J; bases unmatched to any gene: 11. The CDR3 has 14 amino acids. CDR3 region: CASSPQGRVWEQYF. The DNA of the CDR3 is TGTGCCAGCAGCCCACAGGGGCGGGTGTGGGAGCAGTACTTC.

The chain combines TRBV15 with TRBJ2-7; 10 bases are shared with TRBD1. The tail of the sequence fits TRBJ2-5 better, so the J call may be wrong. The CDR3 is 18 residues long. CDR1 and CDR2 from the germline V gene are LNHNV and YYDKDF (reference sequence). The CDR3 sequence is CATSRGDPRGTGDKTQYF. The CDR3 DNA follows: TGTGCCACCAGCAGAGGTGACCCTAGGGGGACAGGGGACAAGACCCAGTACTTC.

Only a few counts were recorded for this clonotype. V usage is TRBV28 and J usage is TRBJ2-7; TRBD2 might be the D (6 bases). The CDR3 extends over 11 amino acids. V lost 6 bases and J 5 bases, leaving 8 bases between the germline ends. CDR1 MDHEN and CDR2 SYDVKM come from the germline V gene. Written as DNA, the CDR3 is TGTGCCAGCAGGGAGGGAAACGAGCAGTACTTC. This encodes CASREGNEQYF.

The chain links TRBV5-6 to TRBJ2-2; TRBD1 matches at 9 bases. The CDR3 spans 15 residues. J was trimmed by 6 bases and V by 4 bases; bases with no gene match: 7. Germline CDR1 reads SGHDT; CDR2 reads YYEEEE. The CDR3: CASSPEGQGAGELFF. The DNA of the CDR3 is TGTGCCAGCAGCCCGGAGGGACAGGGCGCCGGGGAGCTGTTTTTT.

The V call is TRBV7-9, the J call TRBJ2-6; D not resolved. Trimming pared 9 bases from V and 1 base from J, leaving 7 bases between. Germline V gene sequence: CDR1 SEHNR, CDR2 FQNEAQ (reference sequence). The CDR3 has 13 amino acids. CDR3 coding DNA: TGTGCCAGGGCCATGTCTGGGGCCAACGTCCTGACTTTC. Protein sequence: CARAMSGANVLTF.

The rearrangement uses TRBV13 and TRBJ1-1; TRBD1 agrees at 8 bases. The V gene's germline CDR1 is PRHDT and CDR2 FYEKMQ (reference sequence). The ends lost 0 bases at V and 3 bases at J; junction bases unmatched: 6. The CDR3 totals 16 residues. The CDR3 region has the DNA TGTGCCAGCAGCTTAGGTGTTACAGGGGGGGACACTGAAGCTTTCTTT. The encoded protein is CASSLGVTGGDTEAFF.

This chain connects TRBV6-6 to TRBJ2-5; 8 nucleotides match TRBD1. V gave up 10 bases and J gave up 6 bases; unmatched junction bases: 4. The CDR3 spans 11 residues. Germline assignment: CDR1 MNHNY and CDR2 SVGAGI (reference sequence). The DNA for the CDR3 is TGTGCCACCCGACAGGGGCAGACCCAGTACTTC. Residues: CATRQGQTQYF.

V gene TRBV6-5 combines with J gene TRBJ1-1; 7 bases are a match to TRBD1. CDR1 is MNHEY and CDR2 is SVGAGI in the germline V gene. CDR3 length: 15 amino acids. V was pared by 2 bases and J by 4 bases, with 7 bases of the junction left unmatched. The CDR3 nucleotides read TGTGCCAGCAGTTACAACGCAGGGGGTAGCACTGAAGCTTTCTTT. It translates to CASSYNAGGSTEAFF.

This clonotype was seen a single time. The gene calls are TRBV9 and TRBJ2-2; D perhaps matches TRBD1 (5 bases). CDR3 length: 14 residues. Germline lookup yields CDR1 SGDLS and CDR2 YYNGEE. Trimming removed 1 base at V and 4 bases at J, with 8 bases between. CDR3 sequence (DNA): TGTGCCAGCAGCGTATTACAGGCCACCGGGGAGCTGTTTTTT. Residues: CASSVLQATGELFF.

J is TRBJ1-4 and V is TRBV5-1, with 7 bases lining up with TRBD1. The junction had 7 bases not matched to a gene; V was cut back by 0 bases and J by 8 bases. The CDR3 loop spans 15 amino acids. Per germline, CDR1 SGHRS and CDR2 YFSETQ. The CDR3 sequence: CASSLGQGVKEKLFF. CDR3 nucleotides: TGCGCCAGCAGCTTGGGGCAGGGGGTTAAAGAAAAACTGTTTTTT. The entire variable domain, with the rest obtained from reference TRBV5-1 and TRBJ1-4, is as follows: KAGVTQTPRYLIKTRGQQVTLSCSPISGHRSVSWYQQTPGQGLQFLFEYFSETQRNKGNFPGRFSGRQFSNSRSEMNVSTLELGDSALYLCASSLGQGVKEKLFFGSGTQLSVL.

The rearrangement joins TRBV2 to TRBJ2-6, with D possibly being TRBD2 (6 bases). The CDR3 is 15 residues long. Trimming took off 6 bases at V and 0 bases at J, with 9 bases between the two ends. The germline V gene has CDR1 SNHLY and CDR2 FYNNEI. CDR3 residues: CASRQTSSGANVLTF. CDR3 DNA sequence: TGTGCCAGCAGACAGACTAGCTCTGGGGCCAACGTCCTGACTTTC.

The chain's CDR3 is CASSTGRGGAFF. In nucleotides, the CDR3 is TGTGCCAGCAGCACAGGGAGAGGGGGGGCTTTCTTT. This sequence joins TRBV9 and TRBJ1-1, with D possibly being TRBD1 (6 bases). This CDR3 has 12 residues. From germline, CDR1 is SGDLS and CDR2 YYNGEE. Trimming took 4 bases from V and 11 from J, leaving 15 bases between them.

The chain joins TRBV6-5 to TRBJ2-1; D may be TRBD2 (7 bases). Germline CDR1 MNHEY, CDR2 SVGAGI. V lost 5 bases and J 9 bases, leaving 17 bases between the germline ends. The CDR3 is 14 amino acids. In DNA form, the CDR3 reads TGTGCCAGCAGTCGAATGGGGGGGGCCGGTGAGCAGTTCTTC. Translation gives CASSRMGGAGEQFF.

A few counts support this clonotype. The rearrangement uses TRBV15 and TRBJ2-1; TRBD1 is a possible D gene (6 bases). Per the germline V gene, CDR1 is LNHNV and CDR2 is YYDKDF (reference sequence). The CDR3 covers 13 residues. The germline V and J ends were trimmed by 5 bases and 7 bases, with 12 bases remaining between them. CDR3 coding DNA: TGTGCCACCAGCGATGGGACATCTAATGAGCAGTTCTTC. It specifies CATSDGTSNEQFF.

CDR3 residues: CSARRTGAYEQYF. Written as DNA, the CDR3 is TGCAGTGCTAGGAGGACAGGGGCCTACGAGCAGTACTTC. The chain recombines TRBV20-1 with TRBJ2-7, with 9 positions matching TRBD1. Trimming took 3 bases from V and 2 from J; bases not matched to a gene: 2. Germline lookup yields CDR1 DFQATT and CDR2 SNEGSKA (reference sequence). The CDR3 has 13 residues.

This clonotype came up once. This CDR3 reads CASSQDTGASSYNSPLHF. CDR3 coding DNA: TGCGCCAGCAGCCAAGATACGGGGGCCAGCTCCTATAATTCACCCCTCCACTTT. The rearrangement joins TRBV4-3 to TRBJ1-6; the D gene is possibly TRBD1 (6 bases). This CDR3 spans 18 amino acids. The V end lost 0 bases, the J end lost 0 bases, and 12 bases lay between the germline ends. Germline V gene data show CDR1 as LGHNA and CDR2 as YSLEER.

This clonotype was observed a handful of times. The chain combines TRBV29-1 with TRBJ2-1; a possible D gene is TRBD2 (6 bases). The CDR3 sequence is 14 residues long. Trimming took off 4 bases at V and 4 bases at J, with 14 bases between the two ends. Germline V gene data show CDR1 as SQVTM and CDR2 as ANQGSEA. The CDR3 coding sequence is TGCAGCGTTGTTCTGGACTACTCATACAATGAGCAGTTCTTC. This encodes CSVVLDYSYNEQFF.

The rearrangement links TRBV5-1 to TRBJ2-5; 11 nucleotides agree with TRBD2. CDR1 is SGHRS, CDR2 YFSETQ, per germline. The CDR3 contains 16 residues. V lost 0 bases to trimming and J lost 5 bases; unmatched junction nucleotides: 6. CDR3 loop: CASSLEVAGGIETQYF. CDR3 coding DNA: TGCGCCAGCAGCTTGGAAGTAGCGGGGGGGATCGAGACCCAGTACTTC.

The V gene is TRBV7-6, the J gene TRBJ1-4, with D hard to call. The ends were cut back, 1 base at V and 1 base at J, with 7 bases in the middle. Germline-derived CDR1 and CDR2 are SGHVS and FNYEAQ. The CDR3 is made up of 15 amino acids. CDR3 nucleotide sequence: TGTGCCAGCAGCTTAGGAAGGGAAACTAATGAAAAACTGTTTTTT. It translates to CASSLGRETNEKLFF.